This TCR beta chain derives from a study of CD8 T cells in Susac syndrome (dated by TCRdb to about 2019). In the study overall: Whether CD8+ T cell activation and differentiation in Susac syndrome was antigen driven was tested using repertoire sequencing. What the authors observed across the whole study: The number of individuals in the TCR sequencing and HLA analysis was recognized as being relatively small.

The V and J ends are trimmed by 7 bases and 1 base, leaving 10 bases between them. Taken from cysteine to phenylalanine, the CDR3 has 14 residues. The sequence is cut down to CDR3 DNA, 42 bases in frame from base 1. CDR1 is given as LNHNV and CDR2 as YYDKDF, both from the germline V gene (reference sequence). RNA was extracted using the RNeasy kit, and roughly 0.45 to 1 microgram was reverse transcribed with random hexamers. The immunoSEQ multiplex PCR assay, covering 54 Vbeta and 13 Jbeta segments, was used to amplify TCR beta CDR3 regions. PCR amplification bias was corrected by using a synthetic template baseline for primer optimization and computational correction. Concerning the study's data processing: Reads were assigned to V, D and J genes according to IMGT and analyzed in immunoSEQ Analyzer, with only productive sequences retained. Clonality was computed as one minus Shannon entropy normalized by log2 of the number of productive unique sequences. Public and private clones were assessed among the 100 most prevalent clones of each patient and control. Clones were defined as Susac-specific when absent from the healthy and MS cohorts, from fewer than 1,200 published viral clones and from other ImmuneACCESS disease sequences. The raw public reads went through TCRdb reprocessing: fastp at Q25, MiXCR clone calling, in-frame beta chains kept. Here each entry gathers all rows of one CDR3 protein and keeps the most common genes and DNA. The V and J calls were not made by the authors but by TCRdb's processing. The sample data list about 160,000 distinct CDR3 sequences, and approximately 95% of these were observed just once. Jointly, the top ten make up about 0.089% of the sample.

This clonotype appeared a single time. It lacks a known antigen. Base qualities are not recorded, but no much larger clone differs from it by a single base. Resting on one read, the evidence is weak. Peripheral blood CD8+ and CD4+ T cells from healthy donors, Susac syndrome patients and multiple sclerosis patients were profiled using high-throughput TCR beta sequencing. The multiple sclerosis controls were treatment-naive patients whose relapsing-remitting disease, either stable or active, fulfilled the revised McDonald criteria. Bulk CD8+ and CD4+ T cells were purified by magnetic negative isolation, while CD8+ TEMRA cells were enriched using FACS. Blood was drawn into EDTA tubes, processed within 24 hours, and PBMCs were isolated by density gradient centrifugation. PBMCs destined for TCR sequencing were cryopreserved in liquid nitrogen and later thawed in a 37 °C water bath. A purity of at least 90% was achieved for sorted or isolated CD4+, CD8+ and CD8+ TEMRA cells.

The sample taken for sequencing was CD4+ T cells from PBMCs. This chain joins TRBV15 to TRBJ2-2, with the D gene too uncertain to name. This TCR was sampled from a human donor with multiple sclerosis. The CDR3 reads CATNTRLNTGELFF. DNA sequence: TGTGCCACCAACACAAGACTGAACACCGGGGAGCTGTTTTTT.